The 28 T cell receptor beta chains reported below all come from one sample, sequenced in a study of cytomegalovirus exposure and HLA in healthy donors. Generated by immunoSEQ multiplex PCR, the TCRdb table keeps only in-frame clones and is missing some. The sample holds around 99,000 clones, 88% seen once. Sequenced sample: PBMCs. The origin of the receptors is a woman under 30 in good health and CMV-seronegative.

V usage is TRBV19 and J usage is TRBJ2-7, with 7 bases fitting TRBD2. This CDR3 is 15 amino acids long. J was trimmed by 2 bases and V by 5 bases; bases with no gene match: 9. Germline CDR1 and CDR2: LNHDA and SQIVND (reference sequence). This CDR3 reads CASSPRTRPTYEQYF. The CDR3 region has the DNA TGTGCCAGTAGTCCTAGGACTAGGCCCACCTACGAGCAGTACTTC.

V usage is TRBV11-2 and J usage is TRBJ2-7; TRBD2 agrees at 10 bases. Germline loops: CDR1 SGHAT, CDR2 FQNNGV. This CDR3 has 15 amino acids. With V trimmed by 7 bases and J by 0 bases, 6 bases remained unmatched. In DNA form, the CDR3 reads TGTGCCAGCAAAGGACTAGCGGTCTCCTCCTACGAGCAGTACTTC. Amino acids: CASKGLAVSSYEQYF.

The gene calls are TRBV25-1 and TRBJ1-1; 7 bases line up with TRBD1. The CDR3 contains 15 residues. Trimming at V came to 2 bases and at J to 2 bases, leaving 5 bases not matched to a gene. From germline, CDR1 is MGHDK and CDR2 SYGVNS. CDR3 protein: CASSEPRQGNTEAFF. The DNA of the CDR3 is TGTGCCAGCAGTGAACCAAGACAGGGCAACACTGAAGCTTTCTTT.

The chain carries TRBV2 and TRBJ2-3; 7 bases are shared with TRBD2. The CDR3 has 16 amino acids. Germline V lookup: CDR1 SNHLY, CDR2 FYNNEI. V was clipped by 5 bases and J by 0 bases; unmatched bases: 8. The CDR3 is CASSSWASGSTDTQYF. CDR3 sequence (DNA): TGTGCCAGCAGTTCTTGGGCTAGCGGTAGCACAGATACGCAGTATTTT.

The rearrangement uses TRBV7-9 and TRBJ1-2; perhaps TRBD1 as D (5 bases). Trimming pared 2 bases from V and 2 bases from J, leaving 15 bases between. Germline assignment: CDR1 SEHNR and CDR2 FQNEAQ (reference sequence). The CDR3 has 16 amino acids. The CDR3 region is CASSLIQASANYGYTF. The CDR3, as DNA: TGTGCCAGCAGCTTAATACAGGCCAGTGCGAACTATGGCTACACCTTC.

The chain has TRBV11-1 and TRBJ1-2; maybe TRBD1 (6 bases). There are 15 residues in the CDR3. Germline CDR1 is SGHAT and CDR2 is FQDESV (reference sequence). The V gene lost 3 bases and the J gene lost 3 bases, with 14 bases spanning the gap. CDR3 in DNA: TGTGCCAGCAGCTTGGACAGCCCATCCTACTATGGCTACACCTTC. It codes for CASSLDSPSYYGYTF.

This clone was observed once. The J gene is TRBJ2-5, the V gene TRBV9, with D maybe TRBD2 (6 bases). The germline V and J ends were trimmed by 4 bases and 4 bases, with 8 bases remaining between them. There are 12 residues in the CDR3. Germline assignment: CDR1 SGDLS and CDR2 YYNGEE. In nucleotides, the CDR3 is TGTGCCAGCAGCCCCGGGGGAGAGACCCAGTACTTC. Its protein product is CASSPGGETQYF.

The chain combines TRBV27 with TRBJ2-7; D gene ambiguous. The CDR3 runs 16 residues. Germline V gene data show CDR1 as MNHEY and CDR2 as SMNVEV (reference sequence). Between the trimmed V and J ends, which lost 6 bases and 3 bases, there was a span of 21 bases. The CDR3 is CASRSATLPESYEQYF. CDR3 coding DNA: TGTGCCAGCAGAAGCGCTACCCTGCCGGAAAGCTACGAGCAGTACTTC.

The chain uses TRBV28 and TRBJ1-5; 9 nucleotides agree with TRBD1. The CDR3 covers 17 residues. With 6 bases clipped from V and 0 bases from J, the junction kept 9 bases outside the gene matches. The germline V gene has CDR1 MDHEN and CDR2 SYDVKM. CDR3 nucleotide sequence: TGTGCCAGCAGGGGACAGGGAGGAGGCTATAGCAATCAGCCCCAGCATTTT. Amino acid sequence: CASRGQGGGYSNQPQHF.

The chain has TRBV27 and TRBJ2-3; D not resolved. CDR3 length equals 13 residues. The V end was cut by 3 bases, the J end by 5 bases, with 9 bases between. CDR1 is MNHEY, CDR2 SMNVEV, per germline (reference sequence). The chain's CDR3 is CASSLSTGDTQYF. CDR3 nucleotides: TGTGCCAGCAGTTTGAGTACGGGAGATACGCAGTATTTT.

By share of the sample, this clone is medium-sized. This rearrangement joins TRBV6-5 to TRBJ1-2, with D possibly TRBD1 on 5 matching bases. This CDR3 comprises 16 residues. The germline gives CDR1 MNHEY, CDR2 SVGAGI. The V end was cut by 0 bases, the J end by 5 bases, with 16 bases between. CDR3 coding DNA: TGTGCCAGCAGTTACTCTTTGGAGGGCCCAGGGTATGGCTACACCTTC. Translation: CASSYSLEGPGYGYTF.

CDR3 nucleotide sequence: TGCAGCGTTGATGGACTAGCGGGGATTTCAGCGGAGACCCAGTACTTC. It encodes CSVDGLAGISAETQYF. The chain links TRBV29-1 to TRBJ2-5, with TRBD2 matching over 12 bases. Germline lookup yields CDR1 SQVTM and CDR2 ANQGSEA. The CDR3 sequence is 16 residues long. Trimming at V came to 3 bases and at J to 5 bases, leaving 10 bases not matched to a gene.

The chain uses TRBV28 and TRBJ1-5; 8 positions agree with TRBD1. The CDR3 runs 14 residues. V was pared by 6 bases and J by 5 bases, with 6 bases of the junction left unmatched. Germline V CDR1 and CDR2: MDHEN, SYDVKM. The CDR3 DNA is TGTGCCAGCAGGCCAGGGGGCGGATATCAGCCCCAGCATTTT. Translating it yields CASRPGGGYQPQHF.

Only one count was recorded for this clone. The chain uses TRBV2 and TRBJ2-1; 10 positions agree with TRBD2. Germline V gene data show CDR1 as SNHLY and CDR2 as FYNNEI. This CDR3 spans 18 amino acids. After removal of 5 bases from V and 6 bases from J, the junction contained 16 bases not matched to a gene. The CDR3: CASSYLSGRPAGGNEQFF. In DNA form, the CDR3 reads TGTGCCAGCAGTTATCTTAGCGGGAGGCCGGCCGGGGGCAATGAGCAGTTCTTC.

The V and J genes are TRBV27 and TRBJ1-2; 10 positions agree with TRBD1. J gave up 1 base and V 4 bases, and 3 bases lay outside the gene matches. In germline, CDR1 is MNHEY, CDR2 SMNVEV (reference sequence). This CDR3 comprises 15 residues. The CDR3 here is CASSWGQGLNYGYTF. The CDR3 region has the DNA TGTGCCAGCAGTTGGGGACAGGGGCTTAACTATGGCTACACCTTC.

The V and J genes are TRBV9 and TRBJ2-7, with 15 bases that match TRBD2. CDR3 length equals 19 residues. Per the germline V gene, CDR1 is SGDLS and CDR2 is YYNGEE. V lost 3 bases and J lost 0; bases outside the gene matches: 10. The CDR3 region is CASSGSPGTSGRSSYEQYF. The CDR3 nucleotides are TGTGCCAGCAGCGGGAGCCCCGGGACTAGCGGGAGGAGCTCCTACGAGCAGTACTTC.

The chain combines TRBV30 with TRBJ1-1; D gene unclear. V lost 5 bases to trimming and J lost 11 bases, with 18 bases between them. CDR1 is GTSNPN and CDR2 is SVGIG in the germline V gene (reference sequence). The CDR3 spans 12 residues. The CDR3 DNA reads as TGTGCCTGGGGTGCATCTAGTCGTGGGGCTTTCTTT. It codes for CAWGASSRGAFF.

This rearrangement joins TRBV28 to TRBJ2-7; D call uncertain. The CDR3 consists of 14 residues. V was pared by 5 bases and J by 2 bases, with 13 bases between. Germline assignment: CDR1 MDHEN and CDR2 SYDVKM. CDR3 loop: CASSARRSPYEQYF. The CDR3 DNA follows: TGTGCCAGCAGTGCACGGCGGAGTCCCTACGAGCAGTACTTC.

The V and J genes are TRBV28 and TRBJ2-7, with TRBD1 matching 9 bases. This CDR3 spans 15 amino acids. Germline lookup yields CDR1 MDHEN and CDR2 SYDVKM. J was trimmed by 2 bases and V by 6 bases; bases with no gene match: 8. The CDR3 nucleotides are TGTGCCAGCAGCCTACAGACAGGGGGTCCCTACGAGCAGTACTTC. As protein: CASSLQTGGPYEQYF.

The chain couples TRBV9 to TRBJ1-4; 8 positions agree with TRBD1. This CDR3 is built from 15 residues. Trimming took 3 bases from V and 0 from J; bases not matched to a gene: 1. CDR1 is SGDLS, CDR2 YYNGEE, per germline. The CDR3: CASSAQGATNEKLFF. The CDR3 DNA sequence: TGTGCCAGCAGCGCACAGGGGGCAACTAATGAAAAACTGTTTTTT.

The V and J genes are TRBV30 and TRBJ2-2; 7 bases are shared with TRBD1. Germline V gene sequence: CDR1 GTSNPN, CDR2 SVGIG (reference sequence). The CDR3 totals 15 residues. J gave up 3 bases and V 2 bases, and 6 bases lay outside the gene matches. The chain's CDR3 is CAWSRDSFYTGELFF. The CDR3 coding sequence is TGTGCCTGGAGTCGGGACAGTTTTTACACCGGGGAGCTGTTTTTT.

The V call is TRBV4-3, the J call TRBJ2-1; TRBD2 might be the D (5 bases). The CDR3 sequence is 16 residues long. Trimming took off 0 bases at V and 7 bases at J, with 16 bases between the two ends. Germline V CDR1 and CDR2: LGHNA, YSLEER. The CDR3 sequence: CASSQDRGGGSNEQFF. CDR3 in DNA: TGCGCCAGCAGCCAAGATAGAGGCGGCGGGTCTAATGAGCAGTTCTTC.

The J gene is TRBJ2-3, the V gene TRBV5-1; 7 nucleotides match TRBD2. V lost 4 bases and J lost 4; bases outside the gene matches: 12. The CDR3 is made up of 16 amino acids. Germline CDR1 SGHRS, CDR2 YFSETQ. In DNA, the CDR3 is TGCGCCAGCAGCCGGGGTGGTGCGGGAGTACCAGATACGCAGTATTTT. The encoded protein is CASSRGGAGVPDTQYF. Combining the CDR3 with reference TRBV5-1 and TRBJ2-3 gives the whole variable domain KAGVTQTPRYLIKTRGQQVTLSCSPISGHRSVSWYQQTPGQGLQFLFEYFSETQRNKGNFPGRFSGRQFSNSRSEMNVSTLELGDSALYLCASSRGGAGVPDTQYFGPGTRLTVL.

The chain uses TRBV10-3 and TRBJ2-7; D is undetermined. CDR3 length: 14 amino acids. In germline, CDR1 is ENHRY, CDR2 SYGVKD. The V end was cut by 0 bases, the J end by 3 bases, with 9 bases between. Here the CDR3 DNA reads TGTGCCATCAGTGAGTCGACCGGAGTCTACGAGCAGTACTTC. It is translated as CAISESTGVYEQYF.

This sequence joins TRBV10-3 and TRBJ2-7, with 7 bases matching TRBD1. The CDR3 runs 15 residues. V shed 5 bases and J 2 bases; nucleotides not matched to a gene: 9. The V gene's germline CDR1 is ENHRY and CDR2 SYGVKD. CDR3 in DNA: TGTGCCATCAGTCGAAGGACAGGTTCTACCTACGAGCAGTACTTC. Its translation: CAISRRTGSTYEQYF.

The genes are TRBV28 and TRBJ2-3, with D perhaps matching TRBD2 (6 bases). The CDR3 is 18 residues long. In germline, CDR1 is MDHEN, CDR2 SYDVKM. The ends were cut back, 5 bases at V and 0 bases at J, with 21 bases in the middle. This chain's CDR3 is CASSAKWSAGTSTDTQYF. The CDR3 bases are TGTGCCAGCAGTGCTAAATGGTCCGCGGGGACTAGCACAGATACGCAGTATTTT.

The CDR3 region has the DNA TGCGCCAGCAGCCAGGACACAGCTACCGGGGAGCTGTTTTTT. Translated: CASSQDTATGELFF. The chain has TRBV4-3 and TRBJ2-2; D is possibly TRBD1 (5 bases). V shed 3 bases and J shed 5 bases, with 10 bases lying between them. The CDR3 is 14 residues long. CDR1 LGHNA and CDR2 YSLEER come from the germline V gene.

The chain links TRBV5-1 to TRBJ2-1; TRBD2 matches at 14 bases. Germline V gene sequence: CDR1 SGHRS, CDR2 YFSETQ. The V gene end was trimmed by 3 bases and the J gene end by 8 bases; junction bases not matched to a gene: 7. The CDR3 is 16 amino acids. CDR3 in amino acids: CASSSGGLAGVDEQFF. The CDR3 DNA is TGCGCCAGCAGCTCCGGGGGACTAGCGGGGGTAGATGAGCAGTTCTTC.